A single sample gave rise to the 19 T cell receptor beta chains below, sequenced in a study of T-cell reconstitution after alpha-beta-depleted transplantation in children. Unique molecular identifiers were used to barcode this TCRbeta library. TCRdb called the PCR reads again in MiXCR, with one record for every CDR3 protein. This repertoire shows about 240,000 distinct CDR3 sequences, roughly 23% found once; its top ten account for roughly 2.5%. The sample here was PBMCs, taken before TCRalphabeta/CD19-depleted stem cell transplant. Every receptor here comes from a girl between 2 and 10 years old with Fanconi anemia, due to receive a stem cell transplant.

The J gene is TRBJ1-1, the V gene TRBV6-2 or TRBV6-3; D gene uncertain. The CDR3 length is 14 residues. V was clipped by 8 bases and J by 3 bases, with 16 bases between them. Germline V lookup: CDR1 MNHEY, CDR2 SVGEGT. The CDR3 DNA reads as TGTGCCAGCTTCAGGTCACGGGGATACACTGAAGCTTTCTTT. This encodes CASFRSRGYTEAFF.

The chain uses TRBV21-1 and TRBJ2-2. TRBV21-1 has pseudogene status. The CDR3 consists of 11 residues. The CDR3 DNA reads as TGTGCCAGGTTCGTCACCGGGGAGCTGTTTTTT. Translation: CARFVTGELFF.

This clonotype has at least ten counts. V gene TRBV6-5 combines with J gene TRBJ2-1; a possible D gene is TRBD2 (5 bases). This CDR3 comprises 15 residues. V lost 2 bases and J 7 bases, leaving 15 bases between the germline ends. The V gene's germline CDR1 is MNHEY and CDR2 SVGAGI. CDR3 nucleotide sequence: TGTGCCAGCAGTTACCGGGGTGGCCCTTCGAATGAGCAGTTCTTC. Protein product: CASSYRGGPSNEQFF.

A remark on this clonotype: A much larger clone lies one base from this, so it may be a read error. The chain combines TRBV29-1 with TRBJ2-3, with a tentative D call TRBD2 (5 bases). The V gene's germline CDR1 is SQVTM and CDR2 ANQGSEA. The CDR3 spans 15 residues. The chain's CDR3 is CSVVGTASSTDTKYF. DNA of the CDR3: TGCAGCGTTGTAGGCACAGCGTCTAGCACAGATACGAAGTATTTT.

In this sample, this clonotype turned up a few times. This chain uses TRBV29-1 with TRBJ2-7; D gene unclear. The V gene's germline CDR1 is SQVTM and CDR2 ANQGSEA. This CDR3 comprises 12 residues. The ends were cut back, 5 bases at V and 0 bases at J, with 8 bases in the middle. The CDR3 coding sequence is TGCAGCGTTCGCCTGAGCTCCTACGAGCAGTACTTC. The encoded protein is CSVRLSSYEQYF.

The chain couples TRBV6-6 to TRBJ1-1; 9 nucleotides agree with TRBD1. CDR3 length: 13 amino acids. Germline V gene data show CDR1 as MNHNY and CDR2 as SVGAGI (reference sequence). With V trimmed by 6 bases and J by 5 bases, 4 bases remained unmatched. The CDR3 bases are TGTGCCAGCAGGAGGACAGGGGATACTGAAGCTTTCTTT. This sequence encodes CASRRTGDTEAFF.

Many counts were recorded for this clonotype. The rearrangement joins TRBV24-1 to TRBJ1-2; D is ambiguous. Trimming left V 0 bases short and J 8 bases short, with 6 bases between. CDR1 and CDR2 (germline): KGHDR, SFDVKD. The CDR3 totals 12 residues. CDR3 loop: CATSDLLGGYTF. CDR3 sequence (DNA): TGTGCCACCAGTGATTTGTTGGGGGGCTACACCTTC.

In this sample, this clonotype turned up a few times. The chain recombines TRBV6-5 with TRBJ2-3; D possibly corresponds to TRBD1 (5 bases). This CDR3 is 18 amino acids long. Germline values: CDR1 MNHEY, CDR2 SVGAGI. Trimming pared 0 bases from V and 1 base from J, leaving 17 bases between. CDR3 region: CASSYSTSGHSRTDTQYF. CDR3 nucleotide sequence: TGTGCCAGCAGTTACTCGACTTCAGGGCATTCCCGCACAGATACGCAGTATTTT.

CDR3 nucleotides: TGTGCCAGCAGAACCATCCCCGGGACTAGCGGGAGCACCTACAATGAGCAGTTCTTC. The encoded protein is CASRTIPGTSGSTYNEQFF. The chain has TRBV11-1 and TRBJ2-1; TRBD2 aligns across 14 bases. The CDR3 has 19 amino acids. Germline CDR1 reads SGHAT; CDR2 reads FQDESV (reference sequence). J lost 2 bases, V lost 6 bases, and 12 bases had no gene match.

This clonotype has more than one count but fewer than ten. The limits of the CDR3 on the DNA are not certain, so only TCRdb's listed CDR3 is given. The V gene is TRBV15, the J gene TRBJ2-1; whether TRBD2, the table's D call, matches the DNA was not checked. The CDR3 contains 18 residues when both ends are counted. The germline CDR1 and CDR2 sequences are LNHNV and YYDKDF (reference sequence). CDR3 region: CATSILGLAGGPLNEQFF.

This sequence joins TRBV6-1 and TRBJ1-2, with unresolved D. Looked up from germline, CDR1 is MNHNS and CDR2 is SASEGT. Trimming stripped 3 bases from V and 3 bases from J, with 5 bases between. The CDR3 has 12 amino acids. The CDR3 here is CASSDGHYGYTF. The CDR3 nucleotides are TGTGCCAGCAGTGACGGGCACTATGGCTACACCTTC.

The rearrangement links TRBV11-1 to TRBJ1-2, with unresolved D. Germline V gene lookup returns CDR1 SGHAT and CDR2 FQDESV (reference sequence). This CDR3 has 14 amino acids. The V end was cut by 5 bases, the J end by 4 bases, with 14 bases between. CDR3 coding DNA: TGTGCCAGCAGCGCCGACGTTCACCTCTATGGCTACACCTTC. Its translation is CASSADVHLYGYTF. Filled out from reference TRBV11-1 and TRBJ1-2, the complete variable domain reads EAEVAQSPRYKITEKSQAVAFWCDPISGHATLYWYRQILGQGPELLVQFQDESVVDDSQLPKDRFSAERLKGVDSTLKIQPAELGDSAMYLCASSADVHLYGYTFGSGTRLTVV.

The genes are TRBV7-9 and TRBJ1-5; no clear D. The germline V and J ends were trimmed by 3 bases and 0 bases, with 0 bases remaining between them. This CDR3 spans 12 amino acids. Germline V gene data show CDR1 as SEHNR and CDR2 as FQNEAQ (reference sequence). As DNA, the CDR3 is TGTGCCAGCAGCTTTAGCAATCAGCCCCAGCATTTT. As protein: CASSFSNQPQHF.

V gene TRBV7-9 combines with J gene TRBJ1-2; D gene unclear. Germline CDR1 reads SEHNR; CDR2 reads FQNEAQ (reference sequence). The length of the CDR3 is 11 residues. V was trimmed by 5 bases and J by 3 bases, leaving 4 bases between them. This CDR3 reads CASSPDYGYTF. The CDR3 nucleotides are TGTGCCAGCAGCCCGGACTATGGCTACACCTTC.

This clonotype came up a few times. The J gene is TRBJ2-7, the V gene TRBV29-1; the D is unclear. V gave up 8 bases and J gave up 0 bases, with 17 bases separating them. This CDR3 comprises 14 residues. The germline V gene has CDR1 SQVTM and CDR2 ANQGSEA. CDR3 region: CSFLKDPASYEQYF. The CDR3 nucleotides are TGCAGCTTCCTAAAAGATCCGGCCTCCTACGAGCAGTACTTC.

This clonotype was observed many times. V is TRBV5-6 and J is TRBJ1-1; D might be TRBD1 (5 bases). Germline CDR1 SGHDT, CDR2 YYEEEE. Trimming removed 0 bases from V and 3 bases from J, with 21 bases in between. The CDR3 is made up of 18 amino acids. The CDR3 sequence is CASSLDTRFPTGHTEAFF. The CDR3 DNA reads as TGTGCCAGCAGCTTGGATACCCGATTTCCCACAGGTCACACTGAAGCTTTCTTT.

The rearrangement uses TRBV5-4 and TRBJ2-1; TRBD2 agrees at 14 bases. The CDR3 extends over 17 amino acids. J gave up 7 bases and V 6 bases, and 12 bases lay outside the gene matches. The germline V gene encodes CDR1 SGHNT and CDR2 YYREEE (reference sequence). In DNA form, the CDR3 reads TGTGCCAGCACCCCAGGACTAGCGGGAGGCGGGAGGAATGAGCAGTTCTTC. It codes for CASTPGLAGGGRNEQFF.

The gene calls are TRBV5-6 and TRBJ1-5; 8 bases are shared with TRBD1. This CDR3 has 14 amino acids. Germline trimming cut 3 bases from V and 6 bases from J; bases unmatched to any gene: 5. The V gene's germline CDR1 is SGHDT and CDR2 YYEEEE. The CDR3 nucleotides read TGTGCCAGCAGCTCGACAGGGGAGACTCAGCCCCAGCATTTT. Amino acids: CASSSTGETQPQHF.

A word on this clonotype: This sequence may be a read error, since a much larger clone differs from it by one base. The chain combines TRBV6-4 with TRBJ2-2; D possibly uses TRBD1 or TRBD2 (5 bases each). CDR1 and CDR2 (germline): MRHNA, SNTAGT. The CDR3 contains 19 residues. CDR3 sequence: CAISLSRLGTVKHTGELFF. The CDR3 DNA sequence: TGTGCCATCAGTCTCTCGCGGCTGGGGACGGTCAAACACACCGGGGAGCTGTTTTTT.